This T cell receptor beta chain was recorded in a study of post-analysis software for immune sequencing data. Study at large: The cohort encompassed relapsing-remitting, secondary progressive and progressive-relapsing multiple sclerosis disease courses. General study findings and limits: Those samples that were prepared in the same batch co-clustered strongly by F measure. Relative to controls, patients had five TRBV segments at higher frequency, with TRBV5-6, TRBV5-1 and TRBV20-1 among these. In multiple sclerosis, normalized Chao1 diversity was significantly below that of controls.

Unique-molecular-identifier-tagged TCR beta cDNA libraries were used. Input populations of roughly 0.85 to 11 million T cells gave rise to hundreds of thousands of cDNA molecules. In TCRdb, the PCR reads were re-called with MiXCR into one record per CDR3 protein. The repertoire has some 450,000 distinct CDR3 sequences, around 40% of them found once; the top ten carry around 10%. There are a few counts of this clonotype. What it recognizes is unknown. Germline CDR1 MGHRA, CDR2 YSYEKL. The CDR3 totals 14 residues. The V end lost 4 bases, the J end lost 3 bases, and 12 bases lay between the germline ends.

Sequenced sample: blood. This receptor was taken from a girl aged 10-17 years with multiple sclerosis. The chain recombines TRBV4-1 with TRBJ1-2; TRBD1 is a possible D gene (5 bases). CDR3 DNA sequence: TGCGCCAGCAGCCTAACCAGGGAGCACTATGGCTACACCTTC. Translation gives CASSLTREHYGYTF.